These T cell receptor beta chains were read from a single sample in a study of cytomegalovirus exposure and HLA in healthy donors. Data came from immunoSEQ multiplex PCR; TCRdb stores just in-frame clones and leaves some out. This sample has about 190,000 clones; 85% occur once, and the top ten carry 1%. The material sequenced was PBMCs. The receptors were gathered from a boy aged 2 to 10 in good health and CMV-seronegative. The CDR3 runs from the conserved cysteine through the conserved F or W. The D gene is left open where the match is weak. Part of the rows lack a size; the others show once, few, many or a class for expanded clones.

TGCGCCAGCAGCTTGGATCCCAATGGGCAGGACTATCAGCTGAGCTACACCTTC,CASSLDPNGQDYQLSYTF,few,TRBJ1-2,TRBV5-1,NA
TGTGCCAGCAGCATGACTAGCGGCACCTACGAGCAGTACTTC,CASSMTSGTYEQYF,NA,TRBJ2-7,TRBV11-1,TRBD2
TGCGCCAGCAGCTTGGAAGCGGGAGGAGGTACCTACAATGAGCAATTCTTC,CASSLEAGGGTYNEQFF,NA,TRBJ2-1,TRBV5-1,TRBD2
TGTGCCCACAGGGAAGTGGGGACCGGGGAGCTGTTTTTT,CAHREVGTGELFF,NA,TRBJ2-2,TRBV7-2,NA
TGTGCCAGCAGTTCCCCGGGGGAATCTGGAAACACCATATATTTT,CASSSPGESGNTIYF,once,TRBJ1-3,TRBV28,NA
TGTGCCAGCAGCCGGACAGTAATCTCTGGGGCCAACGTCCTGACTTTC,CASSRTVISGANVLTF,NA,TRBJ2-6,TRBV5-5,NA
TGTGCCAGCAGCCCGGGGGTAGGGCCTGACGAGCAGTACTTC,CASSPGVGPDEQYF,NA,TRBJ2-7,TRBV6-1,NA
TGTGCCAGTAGTACTCTCCTAATGGGGGAGCTGTTTTTT,CASSTLLMGELFF,NA,TRBJ2-2,TRBV19,NA
TGTGCCAGCAGTTTAGGGCAGTTATACGAGCAGTACTTC,CASSLGQLYEQYF,NA,TRBJ2-7,TRBV27,NA
TGCGCCAGCAGCCAAGGAGCGGGAGGCACCTACGAGCAGTACTTC,CASSQGAGGTYEQYF,few,TRBJ2-7,TRBV4-1,TRBD2
TGTGCCAGCAGGGCCCCCGCTAGCGAGCAGTTCTTC,CASRAPASEQFF,NA,TRBJ2-1,TRBV2,NA
TGTGCCAGCATACCAGGGTTTGGATCACCCCTCCACTTT,CASIPGFGSPLHF,NA,TRBJ1-6,TRBV6-1,NA
TGTGCCAGCACTCGCTCGCCGGGGTACGAGCAGTACTTC,CASTRSPGYEQYF,NA,TRBJ2-7,TRBV2,NA
TGTGCCAGCAGCTTAGCAATAGCGGGAAGGACAGATACGCAGTATTTT,CASSLAIAGRTDTQYF,NA,TRBJ2-3,TRBV7-9,TRBD2
TGTGCCAGCAGCTTGGGGGCCGGCAGTTACAATGAGCAGTTCTTC,CASSLGAGSYNEQFF,NA,TRBJ2-1,TRBV5-4,NA
TGTGCCAGCAGCTCAGATGAGGGATATGGCTACACCTTC,CASSSDEGYGYTF,NA,TRBJ1-2,TRBV7-6,NA
TGTGCCATCAGTGAGCGCGCGAAACCCTCAAGTAAAGAGACCCAGTACTTC,CAISERAKPSSKETQYF,NA,TRBJ2-5,TRBV10-3,NA
TGTGCCAGCTCACCACCATCGCAGGGAGGACTTGATGGCTACACCTTC,CASSPPSQGGLDGYTF,NA,TRBJ1-2,TRBV18,NA
TGTGCCAGTAGTATGGCTGTCGGAGGAAAACTGTTTTTT,CASSMAVGGKLFF,NA,TRBJ1-4,TRBV19,NA
TGTGCCATCAGTGAGTGGGACAGCCATGAAAAACTGTTTTTT,CAISEWDSHEKLFF,NA,TRBJ1-4,TRBV10-3,TRBD1
TGCGCCAGCAGCCCGGCAGTTGAGGGTTACAATGAGCAGTTCTTC,CASSPAVEGYNEQFF,NA,TRBJ2-1,TRBV5-1,NA
TGTGCCAGCAGTAGGGGAGGTTCACCCCTCCACTTT,CASSRGGSPLHF,NA,TRBJ1-6,TRBV6-6,NA
TGTGCCAGCAGTTTATACTCGCTAGCCGAGACCCAGTACTTC,CASSLYSLAETQYF,NA,TRBJ2-5,TRBV28,NA
TGTGCCAGCAGTGAGTGGGCAGGGGGGACCATGAACACTGAAGCTTTCTTT,CASSEWAGGTMNTEAFF,NA,TRBJ1-1,TRBV6-4,TRBD1
TGTGCCAGCAGTCCGCAGGTATTTTTGAACACTGAAGCTTTCTTT,CASSPQVFLNTEAFF,NA,TRBJ1-1,TRBV6-5,NA
TGCGCCAGCAGCCAAGCCCAACTTGACAGGGGTGACAAAAACATTCAGTACTTC,CASSQAQLDRGDKNIQYF,NA,TRBJ2-4,TRBV4-1,TRBD1
TGTGCCAGCAGTTTACCCTGGGCTAGCCGGACTTACAATGAGCAGTTCTTC,CASSLPWASRTYNEQFF,NA,TRBJ2-1,TRBV28,NA
TGTGCCAGCAGTTTATTAAACTTACGCCCTAGACAGTTCAGACATGCAACTAATGAAAAACTGTTTTTT,CASSLLNLRPRQFRHATNEKLFF,NA,TRBJ1-4,TRBV28,NA
TGTGCCTGGAGTGCCGGGACAGGGTATTCCTACGAGCAGTACTTC,CAWSAGTGYSYEQYF,few,TRBJ2-7,TRBV30,TRBD1
TGCGCCAGCAGTGAGTCGAAAAGGGGCTCACCCCTCCACTTT,CASSESKRGSPLHF,NA,TRBJ1-6,TRBV10-1,NA
TGTGCCAGCAGCTTAATGGGACAGGGTTCCTACGAGCAGTACTTC,CASSLMGQGSYEQYF,NA,TRBJ2-7,TRBV7-6,TRBD1
TGTGCCAGCAGCTTAGGACAGGCCAACTCCTACGAGCAGTACTTC,CASSLGQANSYEQYF,once,TRBJ2-7,TRBV7-8,NA
TGTGCCAGCAGCGTAGAAGCGGGAGAAGGCACAGATACGCAGTATTTT,CASSVEAGEGTDTQYF,once,TRBJ2-3,TRBV9,TRBD2
TGTGCCAGCAGTTTGGGGAGGACCAAAAACATTCAGTACTTC,CASSLGRTKNIQYF,NA,TRBJ2-4,TRBV28,NA
TGTGCCAGCAGTGCCGGACAGGGACGCACAGATACGCAGTATTTT,CASSAGQGRTDTQYF,NA,TRBJ2-3,TRBV6-1,TRBD1
TGTGCCAGCAGACCGACAGGGTATGGCACCGGGGAGCTGTTTTTT,CASRPTGYGTGELFF,NA,TRBJ2-2,TRBV28,TRBD1
TGTGCCAGCAGCTCGGACAGGGGGCCTGGAAACACCATATATTTT,CASSSDRGPGNTIYF,NA,TRBJ1-3,TRBV7-9,TRBD1
TGTGCCAGCAGTTTATTTAGCGGGGGGGCCTACAATGAGCAGTTCTTC,CASSLFSGGAYNEQFF,NA,TRBJ2-1,TRBV27,TRBD2
TGTGCCAGCAGTGAGCGGGGTGGCTACACCTTC,CASSERGGYTF,NA,TRBJ1-2,TRBV2,NA
TGTGCCAGCAGCCGTACAGGGTATCCTTTCGAGCAGTACTTC,CASSRTGYPFEQYF,NA,TRBJ2-7,TRBV7-6,NA
TGTGCCAGCAGTGAAGGAGCGGGGGGGATCGGGCAGTTCTTC,CASSEGAGGIGQFF,NA,TRBJ2-1,TRBV6-1,TRBD2
TGTGCCAGCAGTGAAGGGACAGGGACGACTGAAGCTTTCTTT,CASSEGTGTTEAFF,NA,TRBJ1-1,TRBV25-1,TRBD1
TGCGCCAGCAGCTTCGGACTTAGCTCCTACAATGAGCAGTTCTTC,CASSFGLSSYNEQFF,NA,TRBJ2-1,TRBV5-1,NA
TGCGCCAGCAGCTCAGGGACAGCGAATAATTCACCCCTCCACTTT,CASSSGTANNSPLHF,NA,TRBJ1-6,TRBV5-1,TRBD1
TGTGCCAGTAGTATGATCCGGGGACAGGGAGGGAATCAGCCCCAGCATTTT,CASSMIRGQGGNQPQHF,NA,TRBJ1-5,TRBV19,TRBD1
TGTGCCAGCAGTTTCTCCGGCAGGGAAAATGTAGCTTTCTTT,CASSFSGRENVAFF,NA,TRBJ1-1,TRBV2,NA
TGTGCCAGCAGCTTAAGTCCAGGGGTGTCCTCCGGGGAGCTGTTTTTT,CASSLSPGVSSGELFF,once,TRBJ2-2,TRBV11-1,NA
TGTGCCAGCAGCTTAAGGGGGGGCCGAGATACGCAGTATTTT,CASSLRGGRDTQYF,once,TRBJ2-3,TRBV7-2,NA
TGTGCCAGCAGCCCGATGACAGGGGGTTACAATGAGCAGTTCTTC,CASSPMTGGYNEQFF,NA,TRBJ2-1,TRBV2,TRBD1
TGTGCCAGTAGTATTCCCTGGGGGGGAACGCCCTACAATGAGCAGTTCTTC,CASSIPWGGTPYNEQFF,NA,TRBJ2-1,TRBV19,TRBD2
TGTGCCAGCTGCCCTAAAAGAAGTACCGGGGAGCTGTTTTTT,CASCPKRSTGELFF,NA,TRBJ2-2,TRBV18,NA
TGTGCCATCTTACGGACAGACAACACCGGGGAGCTGTTTTTT,CAILRTDNTGELFF,NA,TRBJ2-2,TRBV10-3,NA
TGCGCCAGCAGCTTGGGAGGGCCCGGAGGGGAAAAACTGTTTTTT,CASSLGGPGGEKLFF,NA,TRBJ1-4,TRBV5-1,NA
TGTGCCAGCCAGGGGTATAGGGCTTTCTTT,CASQGYRAFF,once,TRBJ1-1,TRBV2,NA